This T cell receptor (beta chain) comes out of a study of cytomegalovirus exposure and HLA in healthy donors. V lost 2 bases and J 1 base, leaving 9 bases between the germline ends. Germline CDR1 SGDLS, CDR2 YYNGEE. This CDR3 contains 14 residues. With regard to this clone: Its specificity is unknown.

Donors in the study were healthy people who gave bone marrow. Points from the study as a whole: In most subjects, TCR beta sequences reportedly gave accurate predictions of HLA-A and HLA-B alleles. An observed cluster of highly shared sequence variants was recorded as a likely sequencing artifact. Excluded were some V segments that proved indistinguishable, including TRBV6-2 and TRBV6-3.

It was with 60 Vbeta and 13 Jbeta primers that the PCR ran. Here immunoSEQ multiplex PCR was the method, and the copy in TCRdb shows in-frame clones only, minus some. The sample lists 55,000 to 70,000 clones, about 74% seen once, with 11% in the top ten. Sequences were obtained from PBMCs. The sequence was obtained from a woman aged 60-75 years in good health and CMV-seropositive. This chain connects TRBV9 to TRBJ2-5, with a tentative D call TRBD2 (6 bases). CDR3 nucleotide sequence: TGTGCCAGCAGCGTCGGCGGGGCCCAAGAGACCCAGTACTTC. Protein sequence: CASSVGGAQETQYF.